The present T cell receptor (beta chain) was sequenced within a study of spatial heterogeneity in lung cancer. Overall study context: Each time, sequencing found more beta-chain sequences than alpha-chain sequences.

Worth noting for this clonotype: Germline is not matched at one junction end, which may reflect a read error.

The CDR3 consists of 16 residues. Per the germline V gene, CDR1 is LGHNA and CDR2 is YNFKEQ. Time point here: sample taken at primary tumor resection. Frozen PBMC, nontumor lung or tumor provided whole RNA, which was sequenced unsorted. The approximately 78 donors had untreated early-stage non-small cell lung cancer. Each molecule of TCR cDNA was tagged with one unique molecular identifier. TCRdb fed the 5' RACE reads into MiXCR, producing one record per CDR3 protein. The profile shows 82,000 or so distinct CDR3 sequences, over 10% of them singletons. This TCR was recovered from a male donor with early-stage non-small cell lung cancer. This specimen consisted of PBMCs, obtained at surgery. This chain uses TRBV4-2 with TRBJ2-3; the match to TRBD2 covers 13 bases. CDR3 region: CARSPGLAGVTDTQYF. Here the CDR3 DNA reads TGTGCCAGAAGCCCCGGACTAGCGGGGGTCACAGATACGCAGTATTTT.